The rows below give T cell receptor beta chains drawn from one sample of a study of T cell changes during pregnancy in multiple sclerosis. Only in-frame clones appear in the TCRdb table, and some are missing; sequencing was by immunoSEQ multiplex PCR. The sample holds around 64,000 clones, about nine tenths seen once. Here the sequenced sample was CD4+ T cells from peripheral blood mononuclear cells, taken after pregnancy. The receptors originated from a female donor with multiple sclerosis, enrolled in a pregnancy study. Each CDR3 is given without its conserved first and last residue.

v_gene: TRBV28
j_gene: TRBJ1-4
CDR3aa: ASSLRGGWANEKLF

v_gene: TRBV18
j_gene: TRBJ1-4
CDR3aa: ASSRDRTGEKLF

v_gene: TRBV7-8
j_gene: TRBJ2-5
CDR3aa: ASSSLQQETQY

v_gene: TRBV5-4
j_gene: TRBJ2-1
CDR3aa: ASSRERSYGEQF

v_gene: TRBV6-6
j_gene: TRBJ1-1
CDR3aa: ASSSPKTVNTEAF

v_gene: TRBV2
j_gene: TRBJ2-3
CDR3aa: ASSDLRPGLAGLSDTQY

v_gene: TRBV10-3
j_gene: TRBJ1-2
CDR3aa: AITPGVDYGYT

v_gene: TRBV5-8
j_gene: TRBJ1-4
CDR3aa: ASSLGGQGYEKLF

v_gene: TRBV5-1
j_gene: TRBJ2-1
CDR3aa: ASSHVTSGGNEQF

v_gene: TRBV6-1
j_gene: TRBJ2-7
CDR3aa: ASSPTATYEQY

v_gene: TRBV9
j_gene: TRBJ2-3
CDR3aa: ASSGGLAGGSTDTQY

v_gene: TRBV5-4
j_gene: TRBJ2-3
CDR3aa: ASSSPAGTTPLAHTDTQY

v_gene: TRBV2
j_gene: TRBJ1-4
CDR3aa: ASSARGRANEKLF

v_gene: TRBV19
j_gene: TRBJ2-3
CDR3aa: ATEGPRTDTQY

v_gene: TRBV30
j_gene: TRBJ2-2
CDR3aa: AWSPDGSGRDTGELF

v_gene: TRBV28
j_gene: TRBJ1-5
CDR3aa: ASSFSGGQGASSNQPQH

v_gene: TRBV5-1
j_gene: TRBJ2-3
CDR3aa: ASSFGTGAADTQY

v_gene: TRBV5-1
j_gene: TRBJ2-1
CDR3aa: ASSLVYGASGSLKGTYNEQF

v_gene: TRBV18
j_gene: TRBJ1-4
CDR3aa: ASSPTLGQVNEKLF

v_gene: TRBV28
j_gene: TRBJ1-3
CDR3aa: ASKEISGGGGNTIY

v_gene: TRBV7-7
j_gene: TRBJ2-5
CDR3aa: ASSLQSGTETQY

v_gene: TRBV27
j_gene: TRBJ1-2
CDR3aa: ASSHTLGQVDGYT

v_gene: TRBV30
j_gene: TRBJ2-1
CDR3aa: ASGGDLSSYNEQF

v_gene: TRBV30
j_gene: TRBJ2-1
CDR3aa: AWTSGTYYNEQF

v_gene: TRBV5-1
j_gene: TRBJ2-4
CDR3aa: ASSSQGAKNIQY

v_gene: TRBV5-4
j_gene: TRBJ1-2
CDR3aa: ASSSDRAVDYGYT

v_gene: TRBV15
j_gene: TRBJ2-1
CDR3aa: ATSRGRGHRGDEQF

v_gene: TRBV10-3
j_gene: TRBJ2-2
CDR3aa: AISGLQSNTGELF

v_gene: TRBV7-2
j_gene: TRBJ1-5
CDR3aa: ASSQSQGLRQPQH

v_gene: TRBV19
j_gene: TRBJ2-5
CDR3aa: ASSMGASGRGETQY

v_gene: TRBV5-1
j_gene: TRBJ2-3
CDR3aa: ASSLEGTSTDTQY

v_gene: TRBV29-1
j_gene: TRBJ1-2
CDR3aa: SVETGGADGYT

v_gene: TRBV29-1
j_gene: TRBJ2-7
CDR3aa: SVESGRESPYEQY

v_gene: TRBV27
j_gene: TRBJ2-2
CDR3aa: ASSLERADTGELF

v_gene: TRBV5-1
j_gene: TRBJ1-1
CDR3aa: ASSGVTGRGTEAF

v_gene: TRBV15
j_gene: TRBJ2-1
CDR3aa: ATSRDQGNEQF

v_gene: TRBV28
j_gene: TRBJ1-2
CDR3aa: ASSSGTGGDGYT

v_gene: TRBV15
j_gene: TRBJ1-2
CDR3aa: ATSRPEGGYGYT

v_gene: TRBV19
j_gene: TRBJ2-1
CDR3aa: ASSIGGSYNEQF

v_gene: TRBV28
j_gene: TRBJ2-2
CDR3aa: ASSLLAGGLLNTGELF

v_gene: TRBV5-1
j_gene: TRBJ2-7
CDR3aa: ASQTGTGSYEQY

v_gene: TRBV28
j_gene: TRBJ2-4
CDR3aa: ASSSDQRAKNIQY

v_gene: TRBV2
j_gene: TRBJ1-1
CDR3aa: ASRTDSVAEAF

v_gene: TRBV6-1
j_gene: TRBJ1-1
CDR3aa: ASSVKALNTEAF

v_gene: TRBV5-1
j_gene: TRBJ2-3
CDR3aa: ASSPDRGKGDTQY